The next 9 T cell receptor beta chains were all read from a single sample in a study of shared clonotypes between healthy human individuals (dated by TCRdb to between 2020 and 2021). The library was obtained by the immunoSEQ multiplex PCR assay. Not all clones reach the TCRdb copy of this immuneACCESS table, which keeps in-frame sequences only. Checked studies attribute under half of the gap to unresolved V genes and leave the rest unexplained. The sample table shows 450,000 to 500,000 clones, and about 78% are seen once. The ten biggest clones cover approximately 12% of the sample. Sequenced: PBMCs. Receptors were obtained from a woman aged 40 to 50 in good health. Some clones in this sample may be carry-over from other donors' samples.

The V and J genes are TRBV18 and TRBJ1-5, with D possibly TRBD1 on 6 matching bases. V was clipped by 5 bases and J by 4 bases, with 9 bases between them. CDR3 length: 13 residues. Germline V gene data show CDR1 as KGHSH and CDR2 as LQKENI. The CDR3 bases are TGTGCCAGCTCATTGGACAGAAATCAGCCCCAGCATTTT. This sequence encodes CASSLDRNQPQHF.

As DNA, the CDR3 is TGCGCCAGCAGCTTAACAGGGGGTGGCTACGAGCAGTACTTC. The encoded protein is CASSLTGGGYEQYF. The chain uses TRBV5-1 and TRBJ2-7; TRBD1 agrees at 8 bases. Germline V gives CDR1 SGHRS, CDR2 YFSETQ. The CDR3 is 14 residues long. The V and J ends lost 2 bases and 3 bases, in that order; junction bases with no gene match: 4.

This clone was counted once. V is TRBV30 and J is TRBJ2-5, with a possible D match to TRBD2 (5 bases). Germline loops: CDR1 GTSNPN, CDR2 SVGIG (reference sequence). The CDR3 runs 14 residues. Between the trimmed V and J ends, which lost 2 bases and 7 bases, there was a span of 17 bases. The CDR3 sequence is CAWSPRDPRGTQYF. DNA for the CDR3: TGTGCCTGGAGTCCCCGGGATCCGCGAGGGACCCAGTACTTC.

Worth noting for this clone: A read error is possible here, since a much larger clone lies one base away. This chain joins TRBV6-5 and TRBJ1-1; D not certain. The CDR3 consists of 13 residues. The V end lost 6 bases, the J end lost 1 base, and 9 bases lay between the germline ends. Germline CDR1 is MNHEY and CDR2 is SVGAGI. CDR3 region: CASSQQPNTEAFF. The DNA for the CDR3 is TGTGCCAGCAGCCAACAGCCGAACACTGAAGCTTTCTTT.

V and J are TRBV28 and TRBJ2-3, with TRBD2 as a possible D gene (7 bases). The CDR3 has 14 amino acids. V was shortened by 2 bases and J by 5 bases, with 11 bases between the two germline ends. In germline, CDR1 is MDHEN, CDR2 SYDVKM. In DNA form, the CDR3 reads TGTGCCAGCAGTTTAGGGGGGGCAGAAGATACGCAGTATTTT. It specifies CASSLGGAEDTQYF.

About this clone itself: Other DNA sequences in this specimen translate into the identical CDR3. The V gene is TRBV30, the J gene TRBJ2-7, with 8 bases identical to TRBD2. V shed 1 base and J 3 bases; nucleotides not matched to a gene: 11. CDR1 GTSNPN and CDR2 SVGIG come from the germline V gene (reference sequence). This CDR3 is 16 amino acids long. CDR3 amino acids: CAWSAFPRLAIYEQYF. CDR3 bases: TGTGCCTGGAGTGCCTTTCCGCGACTAGCGATCTACGAGCAGTACTTC. Based on the CDR3 plus reference TRBV30 and TRBJ2-7, the full variable domain is SQTIHQWPATLVQPVGSPLSLECTVEGTSNPNLYWYRQAAGRGLQLLFYSVGIGQISSEVPQNLSASRPQDRQFILSSKKLLLSDSGFYLCAWSAFPRLAIYEQYFGPGTRLTVT.

The genes are TRBV10-3 and TRBJ2-3; 7 nucleotides match TRBD2. The V gene's germline CDR1 is ENHRY and CDR2 SYGVKD. Trimming cost V 6 bases and J 4 bases; bases outside gene matches: 7. The CDR3 runs 14 residues. This chain's CDR3 is CAIRGIGRPDTQYF. DNA of the CDR3: TGTGCCATCAGGGGAATCGGGAGGCCAGATACGCAGTATTTT.

In the case of this clone: The same CDR3 arises from other DNA sequences in this sample as well. V and J are TRBV30 and TRBJ1-5; 7 positions match TRBD1. The V gene's germline CDR1 is GTSNPN and CDR2 SVGIG (reference sequence). The CDR3 runs 13 residues. V shed 1 base, J shed 6 bases, and the junction held 3 bases outside the gene matches. Written as DNA, the CDR3 is TGTGCCTGGAGTGGACAGGGTGTTCAGCCCCAGCATTTT. Protein: CAWSGQGVQPQHF.

The gene calls are TRBV4-1 and TRBJ2-7, with TRBD2 matching 7 bases. V was clipped by 4 bases and J by 2 bases; unmatched bases: 2. Per germline, CDR1 MGHRA and CDR2 YSYEKL. This CDR3 has 13 residues. The CDR3 reads CASSPGTTYEQYF. The DNA for the CDR3 is TGCGCCAGCAGCCCGGGGACTACCTACGAGCAGTACTTC.